These T cell receptor beta chains were read from a single sample in a study of T cells in Graves' hyperthyroidism and ophthalmopathy. Via MiXCR, TCRdb re-called the multiplex PCR reads, giving one row per CDR3 protein. This table has fewer than 850,000 distinct CDR3 sequences, approximately 15% appearing once. The specimen was blood. These receptors all come from a man aged 45-65 years with Graves' hyperthyroidism. The conserved cysteine and the conserved F or W are not part of the CDR3 here. Fields, in order: V gene, J gene, CDR3 protein.

V: TRBV10-3
J: TRBJ2-5
CDR3: AISERAETQY

V: TRBV28
J: TRBJ2-1
CDR3: ASSLFQGSSYNEQF

V: TRBV27
J: TRBJ2-7
CDR3: ASSGDRGRYEQY

V: TRBV11-2
J: TRBJ2-1
CDR3: ASSPRYYNEQF

V: TRBV20-1
J: TRBJ2-1
CDR3: SVPGQGDHNEQF

V: TRBV2
J: TRBJ1-1
CDR3: ASRGDRGKTEAF

V: TRBV28
J: TRBJ1-4
CDR3: ASSFSQQGAYEKLF

V: TRBV6-2/TRBV6-3
J: TRBJ2-1
CDR3: ASSYSPSGRGEQF

V: TRBV28
J: TRBJ2-2
CDR3: ASSLTLDPGELF

V: TRBV11-2
J: TRBJ2-1
CDR3: ASSRRDRSYNEQF

V: TRBV7-6
J: TRBJ2-1
CDR3: ASSLDRWREVAYNEQF

V: TRBV6-2/TRBV6-3
J: TRBJ2-5
CDR3: ASSPGGGIQETQY

V: TRBV6-1
J: TRBJ1-4
CDR3: ASSYFLSLANEKLF

V: TRBV28
J: TRBJ2-1
CDR3: ASTTTPFTSGAGDEQF

V: TRBV28
J: TRBJ1-3
CDR3: ATNDRSSGNTIY

V: TRBV6-1
J: TRBJ2-7
CDR3: ASRNRDRATYEQY

V: TRBV13
J: TRBJ2-4
CDR3: ASSLPGEHIQY

V: TRBV6-2/TRBV6-3
J: TRBJ2-1
CDR3: ASRNHGQGGNEQF

V: TRBV27
J: TRBJ2-1
CDR3: ASSSGGLTEQF

V: TRBV5-6
J: TRBJ1-6
CDR3: ASTTGTDVPSPLH

V: TRBV12-3/TRBV12-4
J: TRBJ2-2
CDR3: ASSLIGEGTGELF

V: TRBV5-8
J: TRBJ1-1
CDR3: ASIKFTGTSNTEAF

V: TRBV7-2
J: TRBJ2-1
CDR3: ASSRGRNNEQF

V: TRBV2
J: TRBJ2-1
CDR3: ASSKKTVSSYNEQF

V: TRBV18
J: TRBJ2-1
CDR3: ASSPGAADNEQF

V: TRBV27
J: TRBJ2-1
CDR3: ASKFSPGINEQF

V: TRBV19
J: TRBJ2-7
CDR3: ASSSPRNEQY

V: TRBV20-1
J: TRBJ1-2
CDR3: SAGANYGYT

V: TRBV20-1
J: TRBJ2-5
CDR3: SAVRGLETQY

V: TRBV12-3/TRBV12-4
J: TRBJ2-3
CDR3: ASYPSQGYPDTQY

V: TRBV5-1
J: TRBJ1-2
CDR3: ASSLDAAFGYT

V: TRBV19
J: TRBJ1-5
CDR3: ASSRQGMPPQH

V: TRBV28
J: TRBJ2-1
CDR3: ARSSARAGSSYDEQF

V: TRBV12-3/TRBV12-4
J: TRBJ1-3
CDR3: ASSYSGNTIY

V: TRBV6-2/TRBV6-3
J: TRBJ2-7
CDR3: ASRPTRDTTYEQY

V: TRBV29-1
J: TRBJ2-7
CDR3: SVVSGGEQY

V: TRBV30
J: TRBJ2-5
CDR3: AWRRQGLERTQY

V: TRBV7-3
J: TRBJ1-1
CDR3: ASSSLSRAEAF

V: TRBV6-1
J: TRBJ1-2
CDR3: ASSTTGTGIYGYT

V: TRBV10-3
J: TRBJ2-1
CDR3: AISESTGEQF

V: TRBV10-1
J: TRBJ1-1
CDR3: ASSESTGVTEAF

V: TRBV24-1
J: TRBJ2-1
CDR3: ATLGTFGEQF

V: TRBV7-3
J: TRBJ2-2
CDR3: ASSQLAGAGGELF

V: TRBV12-3/TRBV12-4
J: TRBJ2-1
CDR3: ASSPLPGSRTSGGNEQF

V: TRBV7-9
J: TRBJ2-3
CDR3: ASSPPLPSGRDTDTQY

V: TRBV28
J: TRBJ1-4
CDR3: ASSRVTNEKLF

V: TRBV27
J: TRBJ1-4
CDR3: ASSLSAGWDEKLF

V: TRBV30
J: TRBJ1-2
CDR3: AWSRGQGADGYT

V: TRBV2
J: TRBJ1-3
CDR3: ASSARVLSSGNTIY

V: TRBV19
J: TRBJ1-5
CDR3: ASSRLGTSNQPQH

V: TRBV6-5
J: TRBJ1-2
CDR3: ASSYSGGQGRGYT

V: TRBV14
J: TRBJ2-3
CDR3: ASSLKQGGLTDTQY

V: TRBV18
J: TRBJ1-1
CDR3: ASSPLSFRRDRDTEAF

V: TRBV20-1
J: TRBJ2-5
CDR3: SAALTGLAAQY

V: TRBV5-1
J: TRBJ1-1
CDR3: ASSSGLMNTEAF

V: TRBV2
J: TRBJ2-5
CDR3: ASSWGAGRETQY

V: TRBV7-9
J: TRBJ2-3
CDR3: ASSLALVAADTQY

V: TRBV19
J: TRBJ2-2
CDR3: ASSKDLVRELF

V: TRBV5-1
J: TRBJ1-4
CDR3: ASSLMGVATNEKLF

V: TRBV27
J: TRBJ2-1
CDR3: ASSLWVAGDNEQF